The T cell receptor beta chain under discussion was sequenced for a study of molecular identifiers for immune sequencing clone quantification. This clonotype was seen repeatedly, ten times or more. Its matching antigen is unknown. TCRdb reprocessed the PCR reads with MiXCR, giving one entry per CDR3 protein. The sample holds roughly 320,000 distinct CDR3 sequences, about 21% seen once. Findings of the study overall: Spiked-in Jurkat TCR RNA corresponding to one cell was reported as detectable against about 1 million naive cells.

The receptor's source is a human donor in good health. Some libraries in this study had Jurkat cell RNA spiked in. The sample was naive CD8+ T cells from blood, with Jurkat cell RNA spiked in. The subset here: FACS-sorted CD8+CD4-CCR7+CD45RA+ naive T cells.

The CDR3 nucleotides are TGTGCCAGCAGTTACTTTGCACGGGTAGACACAGATACGCAGTATTTT. Translating gives CASSYFARVDTDTQYF. The chain uses TRBV6-6 and TRBJ2-3; D unclear. The CDR3 covers 16 residues. Trimming removed 1 base at V and 2 bases at J, with 13 bases between. The germline V gene has CDR1 MNHNY and CDR2 SVGAGI (reference sequence).